These 7 T cell receptor beta chains originate from one sample sequenced in a study of brain metastases from non-small cell lung cancer. The assay was immunoSEQ multiplex PCR, and TCRdb's table has in-frame clones only and misses some. The sample lists around 1,900 clones; almost 85% were seen once. Specimen: primary lung tumor tissue. The receptors were gathered from a donor aged 40 or older with non-small cell lung cancer.

This sequence joins TRBV12-3 or TRBV12-4 and TRBJ2-1; D remains unclear. The CDR3 sequence is 12 residues long. Trimming stripped 1 base from V and 5 bases from J, with 3 bases between. In nucleotides, the CDR3 is TGTGCCAGCAGTTTAGACCACAATGAGCAGTTCTTC. Protein product: CASSLDHNEQFF.

V is TRBV24-1 and J is TRBJ2-2, with D unclear. The V end was cut by 0 bases, the J end by 1 base, with 2 bases between. The germline V gene has CDR1 KGHDR and CDR2 SFDVKD. The CDR3 has 14 residues. Here the CDR3 reads CATSDLENTGELFF. CDR3 in DNA: TGTGCCACCAGTGATTTGGAGAACACCGGGGAGCTGTTTTTT.

The CDR3 coding sequence is TGCGCCAGCAGCCAGGAATTGGGGGGCCGGCAGCCCCAGCATTTT. It is translated as CASSQELGGRQPQHF. V is TRBV4-1 and J is TRBJ1-5; D perhaps matches TRBD1 (6 bases). The ends were cut back, 3 bases at V and 7 bases at J, with 16 bases in the middle. The CDR3 runs 15 residues. In germline, CDR1 is MGHRA, CDR2 YSYEKL.

This chain links TRBV18 with TRBJ2-3; 9 bases line up with TRBD2. This CDR3 is 17 amino acids long. V lost 3 bases to trimming and J lost 1 base; unmatched junction nucleotides: 8. Germline values: CDR1 KGHSH, CDR2 LQKENI. CDR3 bases: TGTGCCAGCTCACCTCCCCCAGCGGGAGGTGGCACAGATACGCAGTATTTT. This sequence encodes CASSPPPAGGGTDTQYF.

The chain is built from TRBV7-2 and TRBJ2-7; 13 bases line up with TRBD2. V lost 5 bases to trimming and J lost 3 bases; unmatched junction nucleotides: 4. The CDR3 runs to 15 residues. The germline CDR1 and CDR2 sequences are SGHTA and FQGNSA. The CDR3 region has the DNA TGTGCCAGCAGCCCCCGGACTAGCGGGAGCTACGAGCAGTACTTC. Its protein product is CASSPRTSGSYEQYF.

This chain links TRBV7-3 with TRBJ2-4; D gene unclear. The ends were cut back, 10 bases at V and 5 bases at J, with 0 bases in the middle. The germline gives CDR1 SGHTA, CDR2 FQGTGA. The length of the CDR3 is 8 residues. The chain's CDR3 is CAKNIQYF. The CDR3 DNA is TGTGCCAAAAACATTCAGTACTTC.

The chain joins TRBV4-2 to TRBJ2-1; TRBD2 agrees at 8 bases. The CDR3 covers 16 residues. V was clipped by 1 base and J by 2 bases; unmatched bases: 4. Germline V lookup: CDR1 LGHNA, CDR2 YNFKEQ. In nucleotides, the CDR3 is TGTGCCAGCAGCCAAGGGGACGGGAGGGCCTACAATGAGCAGTTCTTC. Its protein is CASSQGDGRAYNEQFF.